This T cell receptor (beta chain) comes out of a study of immune evolution from preneoplasia to lung adenocarcinoma. Study as a whole: HLA loss of heterozygosity: 7% AIS, less than 18% MIA, around 35% ADC, none AAH. Study conclusions and caveats: T cell clonality was higher in KRAS-mutant than EGFR-mutant or wild-type nodules. Top clone frequencies peaked in normal lung, apparently declining through invasive adenocarcinoma.

Patients had resection in Japan or China between the mid-2010s and the late 2010s. Some clones are missing from TCRdb's copy, which holds only in-frame ones; the method was immunoSEQ multiplex PCR. The sample lists 20,000 to 25,000 clones, roughly 80% occurring once. CDR3 size: 14 residues. The germline V and J ends were trimmed by 0 bases and 7 bases, with 13 bases remaining between them. Germline-derived CDR1 and CDR2 are SGHNT and YYREEE (reference sequence). Comment on this clone: Antigen: not known.

This clonotype originated in a person between 60 and 69 years old with lung adenocarcinoma. The genes are TRBV5-4 and TRBJ1-2; D unresolved. The sample consisted of FFPE invasive lung adenocarcinoma tissue. The CDR3 sequence is CASSLAGRKVGYTF. In DNA form, the CDR3 reads TGTGCCAGCAGCTTGGCCGGGAGGAAAGTTGGCTACACCTTC.